Listed below are T cell receptor beta chains from one sample, sequenced in a study of T cell clones after liver transplantation. The assay was immunoSEQ multiplex PCR, and TCRdb's table has in-frame clones only and misses some. The sample has 68,000 or so clones; under 90% are singletons. Sequenced here: CD4+ T cells from blood, sampled before liver transplant. The receptors come from a human donor who received a liver transplant. Both conserved end residues are part of each CDR3. The order of the fields is D gene, J gene, clone size, V gene, CDR3 DNA, CDR3 protein. The D gene is left open where the match is weak. Expanded clones are given a class, and other clones once, few, many or no size at all.

>.|TRBJ2-1|.|TRBV4-3
TGCGCCAGCAGCCAGACTAAGAAGGGCGAGCAGTTCTTC
CASSQTKKGEQFF
>.|TRBJ2-3|.|TRBV6-6
TGTGCCAGCAGTCTTCCCCTCGAGAGGGATACGCAGTATTTT
CASSLPLERDTQYF
>TRBD2|TRBJ2-3|.|TRBV29-1
TGCAGCGTCCTTAGCGGGAGAAGCACAGATACGCAGTATTTT
CSVLSGRSTDTQYF
>.|TRBJ2-3|.|TRBV27
TGTGCCAGCAGTCCCCCCGGGACCCTAGGCACAGATACGCAGTATTTT
CASSPPGTLGTDTQYF
>.|TRBJ2-5|.|TRBV7-2
TGTGCCAGCAGCTTAGTTGCCAGACCTTTTCAAGAGACCCAGTACTTC
CASSLVARPFQETQYF
>TRBD1|TRBJ2-2|.|TRBV7-8
TGTGCCAGCAGCCCTTCGACAGGGATTGCCGGGGAGCTGTTTTTT
CASSPSTGIAGELFF
>TRBD1|TRBJ1-5|.|TRBV19
TGTGCCAGTAGTCCTCGGGACAGGGGGGACAGCAATCAGCCCCAGCATTTT
CASSPRDRGDSNQPQHF
>.|TRBJ2-7|.|TRBV5-1
TGCGCCAGCAGCTTGGGCGGCGGGCCCTCCGAGCAGTACTTC
CASSLGGGPSEQYF
>TRBD2|TRBJ2-7|.|TRBV4-3
TGCGCCAGCAGCCAAGAAGGGACTAGCTGGGAGCAGTACTTC
CASSQEGTSWEQYF
>.|TRBJ1-5|.|TRBV6-5
TGTGCCAGCAGACCCGACAAGCAGCCCCAGCATTTT
CASRPDKQPQHF
>.|TRBJ1-2|.|TRBV6-1
TGTGCCAGCAGTGAAGTCTTAGGGAACCGGGGCTACACCTTC
CASSEVLGNRGYTF
>TRBD1|TRBJ1-2|.|TRBV6-6
TGTGCCAGCAGTCCACAGGGGGCTGGCTACACCTTC
CASSPQGAGYTF
>.|TRBJ2-1|.|TRBV4-3
TGCGCCAGCAGCCAAAGGGGCGGCGCGCGGAGCGCCTACAATGAGCAGTTCTTC
CASSQRGGARSAYNEQFF
>TRBD1|TRBJ1-2|few|TRBV6-1
TGTGCCAGCAGTGTCGGGACAGCCTCTAACTATGGCTACACCTTC
CASSVGTASNYGYTF
>TRBD2|TRBJ2-3|.|TRBV6-5
TGTGCCAGCAGAGGACTAGCAGATACGCAGTATTTT
CASRGLADTQYF
>TRBD2|TRBJ2-1|.|TRBV4-1
TGCGCCAGCAGCCGACGCGCCGGGACTAGCGGGAGTAATGAGCAGTTCTTC
CASSRRAGTSGSNEQFF
>TRBD1|TRBJ2-7|.|TRBV6-5
TGTGCCAGCAGTTACTTTTACGGGACAGGAGGTGAGCAGTACTTC
CASSYFYGTGGEQYF
>TRBD2|TRBJ2-2|.|TRBV2
TGTGCCAGCAGTGCCGGACTAGCGGGAGTCACCGGGGAGCTGTTTTTT
CASSAGLAGVTGELFF
>TRBD2|TRBJ2-3|.|TRBV6-1
TGTGCCAGCACCGTGAGGAGCGGGAGTACGCAGTATTTT
CASTVRSGSTQYF